The TCR beta chain under discussion was sequenced for a study of shared clonotypes between healthy human individuals. Study-level information: Per-donor plates numbered three CD4 naive, three CD4 memory, two CD8 naive and one CD8 memory.

Assay: immunoSEQ multiplex PCR; the TCRdb copy retains only in-frame clones and omits some. This table has about 2,500,000 clones, around nine tenths appearing once. V was clipped by 4 bases and J by 7 bases, with 14 bases between them. Germline V CDR1 and CDR2: MGHDK, SYGVNS. The CDR3 has 13 amino acids. On this clone: As yet, its antigen is unknown.

Study results and caveats: A handful of donors showed sharing of approximately 5% of naive CD4 clonotypes.

The receptor comes from a man aged 18 to 30 in good health. The J gene is TRBJ2-7, the V gene TRBV25-1, with D perhaps TRBD1 (6 bases). The specimen sequenced was naive CD4+ T cells sorted from blood. As to subset: CD45RA+ positively selected. CDR3 in amino acids: CASSGQDSLEQYF. In nucleotides, the CDR3 is TGTGCCAGCAGTGGGCAGGACAGCCTTGAGCAGTACTTC.